These 28 T cell receptor beta chains were sequenced from one sample in a study of T cells in Graves' hyperthyroidism and ophthalmopathy. TCR beta CDR3 sequences were amplified from RNA transcripts. TCR CDR3 regions were first amplified by RT-PCR with HTBI primers. TCRdb used MiXCR to reprocess the multiplex PCR reads, holding one entry per CDR3 protein. The repertoire holds a few hundred thousand distinct CDR3 sequences, 14% to 15% seen once, with about 30% in the top ten. Source material: blood. These receptors were taken from a woman aged 25 to 39 with Graves' hyperthyroidism.

This clonotype was seen ten or more times. The chain links TRBV10-3 to TRBJ2-1; possibly TRBD2 for D (5 bases). CDR1 is ENHRY, CDR2 SYGVKD, per germline. The CDR3 consists of 13 residues. V gave up 0 bases and J gave up 9 bases, with 9 bases separating them. The CDR3 sequence: CAISESYGIEQFF. In DNA form, the CDR3 reads TGTGCCATCAGTGAGTCTTACGGGATTGAGCAGTTCTTC.

This clonotype was found a few times. The rearrangement joins TRBV12-3 or TRBV12-4 to TRBJ1-4, with a tentative D call TRBD1 (6 bases). This CDR3 spans 14 amino acids. Deletions cut 6 bases from V and 6 bases from J, with 14 bases between. As DNA, the CDR3 is TGTGCCAGCAGCAAGGACAGAAACCATGAAAAACTGTTTTTT. It yields the protein CASSKDRNHEKLFF.

The V and J genes are TRBV2 and TRBJ1-4; D gene unclear. V was cut by 6 bases and J by 5 bases, with 7 bases left in between. Germline values: CDR1 SNHLY, CDR2 FYNNEI. This CDR3 has 12 residues. CDR3 sequence: CASRGLNEKLFF. The CDR3 coding sequence is TGTGCCAGCAGGGGTCTGAATGAAAAACTGTTTTTT.

This clonotype has at least ten counts. The rearrangement joins TRBV11-1 to TRBJ2-7; the match to TRBD1 covers 9 bases. This CDR3 has 13 amino acids. Germline V CDR1 and CDR2: SGHAT, FQDESV (reference sequence). Trimming removed 5 bases from V and 5 bases from J; junction bases left unmatched: 4. In DNA form, the CDR3 reads TGTGCCAGCAGCGCCTGGACAGGGGACGAGCAGTACTTC. Its protein product is CASSAWTGDEQYF.

The chain couples TRBV18 to TRBJ2-7; 13 bases map to TRBD2. In germline, CDR1 is KGHSH, CDR2 LQKENI. This CDR3 region has 19 residues. V lost 4 bases and J lost 3; bases outside the gene matches: 15. DNA of the CDR3: TGTGCCAGCTCACTGAGACTAGCGGGAGGTCCTGGGAGGGGCTACGAGCAGTACTTC. Its protein product is CASSLRLAGGPGRGYEQYF.

This clonotype was counted many times. V and J are TRBV10-3 and TRBJ2-7; 9 bases line up with TRBD2. The CDR3 totals 13 residues. Per germline, CDR1 ENHRY and CDR2 SYGVKD. V lost 6 bases, J lost 7 bases, and 7 bases stayed unmatched. This CDR3 is CAIRQREVVEQYF. The CDR3 nucleotides read TGTGCCATCAGACAGCGGGAGGTGGTGGAGCAGTACTTC.

This clonotype was recorded a few times. The chain couples TRBV19 to TRBJ2-4, with 10 bases aligning to TRBD2. Per germline, CDR1 LNHDA and CDR2 SQIVND (reference sequence). The CDR3 sequence is 18 residues long. The V gene end was trimmed by 4 bases and the J gene end by 0 bases; junction bases not matched to a gene: 9. CDR3 residues: CASSTFATSGVAKNIQYF. The CDR3 DNA reads TGTGCCAGTAGTACTTTCGCCACTAGCGGGGTAGCCAAAAACATTCAGTACTTC.

This rearrangement joins TRBV18 to TRBJ1-1, with 7 bases fitting TRBD1. This CDR3 is 16 amino acids long. Germline CDR1 and CDR2: KGHSH and LQKENI. The V gene end was trimmed by 3 bases and the J gene end by 6 bases; junction bases not matched to a gene: 13. CDR3 nucleotides: TGTGCCAGCTCACCGGGCGCGCAAGGGGGCTATGCTGAAGCTTTCTTT. This codes for CASSPGAQGGYAEAFF. The full variable domain, with the rest looked up from reference TRBV18 and TRBJ1-1, is NAGVMQNPRHLVRRRGQEARLRCSPMKGHSHVYWYRQLPEEGLKFMVYLQKENIIDESGMPKERFSAEFPKEGPSILRIQQVVRGDSAAYFCASSPGAQGGYAEAFFGQGTRLTVV.

In nucleotides, the CDR3 is TGTGCCAGCAGTCGGACAGGGGGCATTGGCGAGCAGTACTTC. Translated: CASSRTGGIGEQYF. The V and J genes are TRBV12-3 or TRBV12-4 and TRBJ2-7; TRBD1 matches at 11 bases. V trimming: 5 bases; J trimming: 6 bases; junction bases outside the gene matches: 6. The CDR3 sequence is 14 residues long.

The gene calls are TRBV5-8 and TRBJ2-7; 7 bases match TRBD2. CDR3 length: 16 amino acids. Germline V CDR1 and CDR2: SGHTS, YDEGEE. J was trimmed by 6 bases and V by 1 base; bases with no gene match: 13. The CDR3 sequence: CASSLWVQGGAGEQYF. The CDR3 DNA sequence: TGTGCCAGCAGCTTGTGGGTGCAGGGAGGGGCCGGCGAGCAGTACTTC.

The chain links TRBV5-5 to TRBJ2-3; D remains ambiguous. CDR1 is SGHKS, CDR2 YYEKEE, per germline (reference sequence). The CDR3 consists of 13 residues. V lost 5 bases and J 2 bases, leaving 9 bases between the germline ends. The CDR3, as DNA: TGTGCCAGCAGTTTCAGAATCACAGATACGCAGTATTTT. Residues: CASSFRITDTQYF.

The rearrangement uses TRBV30 and TRBJ2-2; D is undetermined. Deletions cut 3 bases from V and 5 bases from J, with 10 bases between. The CDR3 length is 13 residues. Germline CDR1 is GTSNPN and CDR2 is SVGIG (reference sequence). CDR3 loop: CAWSSDKTGELFF. CDR3 bases: TGTGCCTGGAGCTCTGATAAGACCGGGGAGCTGTTTTTT.

This clonotype was counted at least ten times. The chain recombines TRBV7-8 with TRBJ2-1; 11 bases fit TRBD2. CDR1 and CDR2 from the germline V gene are SGHVS and FQNEAQ. After removal of 0 bases from V and 9 bases from J, the junction contained 4 bases not matched to a gene. This CDR3 comprises 15 residues. The CDR3 DNA follows: TGTGCCAGCAGCTTAGCACTAGCGGGAGTTATTGAGCAGTTCTTC. Its protein product is CASSLALAGVIEQFF.

The chain joins TRBV6-2 or TRBV6-3 to TRBJ2-7; no definite D call. This CDR3 is 14 amino acids long. The germline V gene encodes CDR1 MNHEY and CDR2 SVGEGT. V lost 5 bases and J 0 bases, leaving 11 bases between the germline ends. Here the CDR3 reads CASSLPRSSYEQYF. The CDR3 coding sequence is TGTGCCAGCAGTCTACCTCGCAGCTCCTACGAGCAGTACTTC.

This clonotype was counted at least ten times. V is TRBV10-3 and J is TRBJ2-7, with D perhaps matching TRBD1 or TRBD2 (5 bases each). This CDR3 contains 13 residues. V gave up 2 bases and J gave up 6 bases, with 11 bases separating them. The germline gives CDR1 ENHRY, CDR2 SYGVKD. Here the CDR3 DNA reads TGTGCCATCAGTGAGCGGGATGGGGCCGAGCAGTACTTC. This codes for CAISERDGAEQYF.

This clonotype showed up many times. This chain uses TRBV3-1 with TRBJ2-7, with D perhaps TRBD2 (6 bases). The CDR3 spans 14 residues. Trimming took off 3 bases at V and 2 bases at J, with 11 bases between the two ends. The germline CDR1 and CDR2 sequences are LGHDT and YNNKEL (reference sequence). The CDR3: CASSHGTLAYEQYF. In DNA, the CDR3 is TGTGCCAGCAGCCATGGGACTTTGGCCTACGAGCAGTACTTC.

At least ten counts were recorded for this clonotype. V usage is TRBV15 and J usage is TRBJ2-1; 7 positions match TRBD2. The CDR3 totals 15 residues. CDR1 and CDR2 (germline): LNHNV, YYDKDF (reference sequence). V trimming: 2 bases; J trimming: 2 bases; junction bases outside the gene matches: 3. CDR3 amino acids: CATSRSSGAYNEQFF. The CDR3 DNA sequence: TGTGCCACCAGCAGATCTAGCGGCGCCTACAATGAGCAGTTCTTC.

This clonotype was seen only a few times. This chain uses TRBV5-1 with TRBJ2-7, with D possibly being TRBD2 (7 bases). This CDR3 contains 14 residues. From germline, CDR1 is SGHRS and CDR2 YFSETQ. The V end lost 4 bases, the J end lost 6 bases, and 17 bases lay between the germline ends. CDR3 in DNA: TGCGCCAGCAGCCCTGGCGGGGGCGTCGGCGAGCAGTACTTC. Protein sequence: CASSPGGGVGEQYF.

This clonotype was picked up a small number of times. The chain recombines TRBV6-2 or TRBV6-3 with TRBJ2-3; TRBD2 matches 10 bases. This CDR3 has 15 amino acids. After removal of 5 bases from V and 0 bases from J, the junction contained 2 bases not matched to a gene. Germline loops: CDR1 MNHEY, CDR2 SVGEGT. The DNA of the CDR3 is TGTGCCAGCAGTACTAGCGGGGTCAGCACAGATACGCAGTATTTT. This codes for CASSTSGVSTDTQYF.

This clonotype was observed many times. The chain employs TRBV28 and TRBJ2-1; D gene unclear. CDR3 size: 13 residues. CDR1 is MDHEN, CDR2 SYDVKM, per germline. The ends were cut back, 9 bases at V and 5 bases at J, with 14 bases in the middle. The CDR3 bases are TGTGCCAGTTCGCGGCCGCCCAACAATGAGCAGTTCTTC. Translation gives CASSRPPNNEQFF.

This clonotype occurred a few times. The CDR3 bases are TGTGCCAGCCGGACAGGAGTCCCTTACGAGCAGTACTTC. Its protein product is CASRTGVPYEQYF. The V and J genes are TRBV27 and TRBJ2-7, with 7 bases aligning to TRBD1. This CDR3 is built from 13 residues. Germline CDR1 MNHEY, CDR2 SMNVEV (reference sequence). The V and J ends lost 8 bases and 4 bases, in that order; junction bases with no gene match: 8.

This clonotype was seen ten or more times. This chain joins TRBV15 and TRBJ1-1; tentatively, D is TRBD1 (6 bases). Germline values: CDR1 LNHNV, CDR2 YYDKDF (reference sequence). V dropped 0 bases and J dropped 0 bases, with 11 bases sitting between them. The CDR3 loop spans 16 amino acids. The CDR3 sequence is CATSRDPGQLNTEAFF. CDR3 DNA sequence: TGTGCCACCAGCAGAGACCCAGGACAGTTGAACACTGAAGCTTTCTTT.

This clonotype was observed once. The rearrangement links TRBV6-2 or TRBV6-3 to TRBJ1-5; the match to TRBD1 covers 7 bases. CDR3 length: 16 amino acids. After removal of 0 bases from V and 0 bases from J, the junction contained 2 bases not matched to a gene. Germline V gene data show CDR1 as MNHEY and CDR2 as SVGEGT. The CDR3: CASSYSAGGSNQPQHF. The CDR3 bases are TGTGCCAGCAGTTACTCTGCAGGGGGTAGCAATCAGCCCCAGCATTTT.

This clonotype was recorded at least ten times. The chain uses TRBV2 and TRBJ1-1; D is uncertain. V was trimmed by 8 bases and J by 3 bases, leaving 16 bases between them. Germline V gene lookup returns CDR1 SNHLY and CDR2 FYNNEI. The CDR3 has 14 amino acids. This chain's CDR3 is CASVLGSADTEAFF. The DNA for the CDR3 is TGTGCCAGCGTTCTGGGGTCCGCGGACACTGAAGCTTTCTTT.

This clonotype was seen at least ten times. This chain links TRBV2 with TRBJ2-5, with D tentatively TRBD2 (6 bases). V lost 7 bases to trimming and J lost 4 bases, with 16 bases between them. This CDR3 has 14 residues. Germline CDR1 SNHLY, CDR2 FYNNEI. As DNA, the CDR3 is TGTGCCAGCACCGACGCGAGCGGGCCAGAGACCCAGTACTTC. This sequence encodes CASTDASGPETQYF.

This clonotype came up many times. The chain links TRBV7-2 to TRBJ2-3; D is perhaps TRBD1 (5 bases). The CDR3 totals 17 residues. CDR1 and CDR2 (germline): SGHTA, FQGNSA. V lost 4 bases and J 3 bases, leaving 20 bases between the germline ends. In nucleotides, the CDR3 is TGTGCCAGCAGCTCGCCGGCGGTAGGGGCGCTTACAGATACGCAGTATTTT. This translates into CASSSPAVGALTDTQYF.

This clonotype was counted only a few times. The rearrangement links TRBV20-1 to TRBJ2-3, with 11 bases that match TRBD2. This CDR3 is built from 19 residues. V shed 0 bases, J shed 4 bases, and the junction held 15 bases outside the gene matches. The V gene's germline CDR1 is DFQATT and CDR2 SNEGSKA (reference sequence). The CDR3 DNA follows: TGCAGTGCTAGAGATACTAGCGGGAGCGGACCCCAGCCAGCAGATACGCAGTATTTT. It is translated as CSARDTSGSGPQPADTQYF.

The chain is built from TRBV5-1 and TRBJ2-5; 10 bases line up with TRBD2. CDR1 is SGHRS and CDR2 is YFSETQ in the germline V gene. V trimming: 1 base; J trimming: 0 bases; junction bases outside the gene matches: 6. CDR3 length: 17 amino acids. The CDR3 protein is CASSLSLLAGDQETQYF. CDR3 sequence (DNA): TGCGCCAGCAGCTTGAGTCTCCTAGCGGGAGACCAAGAGACCCAGTACTTC. Full variable domain (outside the CDR3, taken from reference TRBV5-1 and TRBJ2-5): KAGVTQTPRYLIKTRGQQVTLSCSPISGHRSVSWYQQTPGQGLQFLFEYFSETQRNKGNFPGRFSGRQFSNSRSEMNVSTLELGDSALYLCASSLSLLAGDQETQYFGPGTRLLVL.